Following are 13 T cell receptor beta chains from one sample sequenced in a study of blood T cell repertoires in COVID-19. This table comes from immunoSEQ multiplex PCR, and its TCRdb copy is limited to in-frame clones, with some not included. The table lists approximately 270,000 clones, around nine tenths of them singletons. The sequencing input was peripheral blood. These receptor sequences come from a man in his forties or fifties with active or convalescent COVID-19.

As DNA, the CDR3 is TGTGCCAGCAGCCCGGGGGGTGCCGCGGGATATAACATTCAGTACTTC. This translates into CASSPGGAAGYNIQYF. The V and J genes are TRBV11-3 and TRBJ2-4; TRBD2 aligns across 7 bases. The CDR3 runs to 16 residues. V lost 5 bases and J lost 7; bases outside the gene matches: 14. Germline assignment: CDR1 SGHNT and CDR2 YENEEA.

The J gene is TRBJ2-2, the V gene TRBV5-4; TRBD2 matches at 7 bases. Germline values: CDR1 SGHNT, CDR2 YYREEE (reference sequence). The CDR3 is 13 amino acids. The CDR3 coding sequence is TGTGTGCGCGGGAGCCCAGACACCGGGGAGCTGTTTTTT. This codes for CVRGSPDTGELFF.

This chain uses TRBV28 with TRBJ1-5, with D possibly being TRBD1 (5 bases). Germline lookup yields CDR1 MDHEN and CDR2 SYDVKM. Trimming cost V 3 bases and J 7 bases, with 16 bases left between them. The CDR3 loop spans 15 amino acids. CDR3 sequence: CASSFGSEGKQPQHF. The DNA for the CDR3 is TGTGCCAGCAGTTTTGGATCGGAGGGGAAGCAGCCCCAGCATTTT.

The count of this clone is one. V is TRBV6-4 and J is TRBJ1-3; 7 bases match TRBD1. V lost 6 bases to trimming and J lost 2 bases; unmatched junction nucleotides: 7. Per germline, CDR1 MRHNA and CDR2 SNTAGT. The CDR3 is made up of 15 amino acids. CDR3 bases: TGTGCCAGCAGGGACCCCGACAGGGCTGGAAACACCATATATTTT. Translation: CASRDPDRAGNTIYF.

The J gene is TRBJ2-4, the V gene TRBV10-3, with D perhaps TRBD2 (5 bases). Germline V gene sequence: CDR1 ENHRY, CDR2 SYGVKD. The CDR3 consists of 16 residues. V was clipped by 0 bases and J by 8 bases, with 17 bases between them. The CDR3 region is CAISESRRVGADIQYF. As DNA, the CDR3 is TGTGCCATCAGTGAGTCGAGGCGGGTAGGCGCGGACATTCAGTACTTC.

The chain is built from TRBV2 and TRBJ2-2, with 7 bases aligning to TRBD1. Looked up from germline, CDR1 is SNHLY and CDR2 is FYNNEI. Losses at the gene ends were 6 bases for V and 4 bases for J; bases not matched to a gene: 11. The CDR3 loop spans 16 amino acids. The CDR3 loop reads CASRKQGSDGTGELFF. CDR3 coding DNA: TGTGCCAGCAGAAAACAGGGGAGCGATGGCACCGGGGAGCTGTTTTTT.

This chain joins TRBV28 and TRBJ1-4; TRBD1 might be the D (5 bases). V lost 6 bases and J 8 bases, leaving 16 bases between the germline ends. Germline lookup yields CDR1 MDHEN and CDR2 SYDVKM. This CDR3 is 14 amino acids long. For the CDR3, the DNA is TGTGCCAGCAGGTTCGGAGGGGTGGGGGAAAAACTGTTTTTT. This sequence encodes CASRFGGVGEKLFF. Variable domain in full (rest from reference TRBV28 and TRBJ1-4): DVKVTQSSRYLVKRTGEKVFLECVQDMDHENMFWYRQDPGLGLRLIYFSYDVKMKEKGDIPEGYSVSREKKERFSLILESASTNQTSMYLCASRFGGVGEKLFFGSGTQLSVL.

The DNA of the CDR3 is TGTGCCAGCAAACTAAGCGGAGGCCGGGACAAGGAAGCTTTCTTT. Amino acid sequence: CASKLSGGRDKEAFF. This sequence joins TRBV3-1 (or the pseudogene TRBV3-2) and TRBJ1-1; a weak D match, TRBD1 (6 bases). Looked up from germline, CDR1 is LGHDT and CDR2 is YNNKEL (reference sequence). This CDR3 comprises 15 residues. Trimming took 7 bases from V and 8 from J, leaving 23 bases between them.

This sequence joins TRBV10-3 and TRBJ2-7, with 9 bases identical to TRBD1. After removal of 7 bases from V and 3 bases from J, the junction contained 4 bases not matched to a gene. There are 13 residues in the CDR3. Germline V gives CDR1 ENHRY, CDR2 SYGVKD. The CDR3 nucleotides are TGTGCCATCACCCGGGACAGGGACTACGAGCAGTACTTC. Translating it yields CAITRDRDYEQYF.

The J gene is TRBJ2-1, the V gene TRBV13; 10 bases fit TRBD1. Trimming at V came to 5 bases and at J to 9 bases, leaving 7 bases not matched to a gene. Germline CDR1 and CDR2: PRHDT and FYEKMQ (reference sequence). The CDR3 has 14 residues. In DNA form, the CDR3 reads TGTGCCAGCAGCGCGGGACAGGGGCGGCGTGAGCAGTTCTTC. Translating gives CASSAGQGRREQFF. Full variable domain (remainder filled in from reference TRBV13 and TRBJ2-1): AAGVIQSPRHLIKEKRETATLKCYPIPRHDTVYWYQQGPGQDPQFLISFYEKMQSDKGSIPDRFSAQQFSDYHSELNMSSLELGDSALYFCASSAGQGRREQFFGPGTRLTVL.

This clone has a handful of counts. J is TRBJ2-3 and V is TRBV5-4; the D gene is possibly TRBD2 (6 bases). CDR1 and CDR2 (germline): SGHNT, YYREEE (reference sequence). The CDR3 extends over 18 amino acids. Trimming took off 4 bases at V and 1 base at J, with 22 bases between the two ends. The CDR3 nucleotides read TGTGCCAGCAGCCGGGTAGTGGGAGGAATAGACCGCACAGATACGCAGTATTTT. It translates to CASSRVVGGIDRTDTQYF.

This clone was detected only once. This chain links TRBV19 with TRBJ1-1; no definite D call. V gave up 4 bases and J gave up 4 bases, with 10 bases separating them. Germline V CDR1 and CDR2: LNHDA, SQIVND (reference sequence). The CDR3 contains 13 residues. For the CDR3, the DNA is TGTGCCAGTAGTAGGCAGGCGGGCACTGAAGCTTTCTTT. Encoded protein: CASSRQAGTEAFF.

This rearrangement joins TRBV10-2 to TRBJ1-6, with unresolved D. Trimming stripped 6 bases from V and 10 bases from J, with 13 bases between. This CDR3 has 13 residues. The germline V gene has CDR1 WSHSY and CDR2 SAAADI. The CDR3 here is CASRSGRRSPLHF. The CDR3 coding sequence is TGCGCCAGCAGGAGCGGTCGAAGATCACCCCTCCACTTT.